The 26 T cell receptor beta chains listed next were all sequenced from one sample in a study of cytomegalovirus exposure and HLA in healthy donors. PCR involved 60 Vbeta and 13 Jbeta primers. Some clones are missing from TCRdb's copy, which holds only in-frame ones; the method was immunoSEQ multiplex PCR. The table includes some 140,000 clones, around 79% detected once. Sequenced sample: PBMCs. These TCRs come from a man younger than 35 in good health and CMV-seronegative.

The chain recombines TRBV7-8 with TRBJ2-7, with D possibly being TRBD2 (6 bases). Germline V gene sequence: CDR1 SGHVS, CDR2 FQNEAQ. This CDR3 region has 12 residues. Trimming stripped 5 bases from V and 4 bases from J, with 9 bases between. The DNA for the CDR3 is TGTGCCAGCAGCGCGGGACTTTACGAGCAGTACGTC. Translation gives CASSAGLYEQYV.

The chain employs TRBV27 and TRBJ1-1; 8 nucleotides agree with TRBD1. The CDR3 sequence is 13 residues long. Germline CDR1 MNHEY, CDR2 SMNVEV (reference sequence). V shed 6 bases and J 5 bases; nucleotides not matched to a gene: 5. CDR3 sequence (DNA): TGTGCCAGCAGCTGGACAGGGAGGACTGAAGCTTTCTTT. It codes for CASSWTGRTEAFF.

In this sample, this clone turned up once. The chain links TRBV2 to TRBJ2-7; TRBD1 aligns across 8 bases. The CDR3 loop spans 13 amino acids. V was pared by 8 bases and J by 5 bases, with 8 bases of the junction left unmatched. Germline V lookup: CDR1 SNHLY, CDR2 FYNNEI. CDR3 nucleotide sequence: TGTGCCAGCCTGGCGGGGACAGGCCACGAGCAGTACTTC. Translating gives CASLAGTGHEQYF. Full variable domain (remainder filled in from reference TRBV2 and TRBJ2-7): EPEVTQTPSHQVTQMGQEVILRCVPISNHLYFYWYRQILGQKVEFLVSFYNNEISEKSEIFDDQFSVERPDGSNFTLKIRSTKLEDSAMYFCASLAGTGHEQYFGPGTRLTVT.

CDR3 bases: TGCGCCAGCAGCCAATTGAGAGACTCCCCTGATAATGGCTACACCTTC. It translates to CASSQLRDSPDNGYTF. The chain is built from TRBV4-1 and TRBJ1-2, with unresolved D. Germline V CDR1 and CDR2: MGHRA, YSYEKL. The ends were cut back, 2 bases at V and 6 bases at J, with 19 bases in the middle. The CDR3 extends over 16 amino acids.

DNA for the CDR3: TGTGCCAGCAGTGGGCAGGGGTTGAACACTGAAGCTTTCTTT. Protein: CASSGQGLNTEAFF. The gene calls are TRBV2 and TRBJ1-1, with a possible D match to TRBD1 (6 bases). CDR3 length: 14 residues. Germline-derived CDR1 and CDR2 are SNHLY and FYNNEI. V was clipped by 4 bases and J by 0 bases, with 9 bases between them.

This clone was picked up one time. CDR3 in DNA: TGTGCCAGTAGTCTGGCTGGGACATCAAATTCACCCCTCCACTTT. Amino acids: CASSLAGTSNSPLHF. V usage is TRBV19 and J usage is TRBJ1-6; possibly TRBD1 for D (6 bases). The CDR3 sequence is 15 residues long. From germline, CDR1 is LNHDA and CDR2 SQIVND (reference sequence). Trimming pared 5 bases from V and 7 bases from J, leaving 15 bases between.

The chain recombines TRBV12-5 with TRBJ2-5; TRBD2 aligns across 9 bases. CDR3 length equals 20 residues. Germline V CDR1 and CDR2: LGHNT, FRNRAP. The V and J ends lost 0 bases and 5 bases, in that order; junction bases with no gene match: 19. CDR3 DNA sequence: TGTGCTAGTGGTTTGGTAGTTGTTCGGAGGCGGGGGGGATTAGAGGAGACCCAGTACTTC. It codes for CASGLVVVRRRGGLEETQYF.

This chain joins TRBV6-1 and TRBJ2-2; D call uncertain. CDR3 length: 13 residues. Germline CDR1 and CDR2: MNHNS and SASEGT. The V end was cut by 8 bases, the J end by 1 base, with 8 bases between. The CDR3 DNA reads as TGTGCCAGCTCGGGTGTGAACACCGGGGAGCTGTTTTTT. This encodes CASSGVNTGELFF.

This chain joins TRBV19 and TRBJ1-1; the match to TRBD1 covers 8 bases. Per the germline V gene, CDR1 is LNHDA and CDR2 is SQIVND (reference sequence). The ends lost 4 bases at V and 0 bases at J; junction bases unmatched: 7. This CDR3 has 16 residues. CDR3 residues: CASSSGQGHMNTEAFF. DNA for the CDR3: TGTGCCAGTAGTAGCGGACAGGGACACATGAACACTGAAGCTTTCTTT.

V usage is TRBV7-6 and J usage is TRBJ2-3; TRBD1 aligns across 8 bases. CDR1 is SGHVS and CDR2 is FNYEAQ in the germline V gene. This CDR3 has 14 amino acids. With V trimmed by 5 bases and J by 5 bases, 6 bases remained unmatched. CDR3 residues: CASSPDREVDTQYF. In nucleotides, the CDR3 is TGTGCCAGCAGCCCGGACAGGGAGGTAGATACGCAGTATTTT.

The chain recombines TRBV28 with TRBJ1-1; weak D call: TRBD1 (5 bases). Germline V gene data show CDR1 as MDHEN and CDR2 as SYDVKM. The V gene lost 4 bases and the J gene lost 1 base, with 13 bases spanning the gap. CDR3 length: 15 residues. The CDR3 DNA is TGTGCCAGCAGTTGGGGAGGGGTTAGGAACACTGAAGCTTTCTTT. Its protein is CASSWGGVRNTEAFF.

Points on this clone: A junction boundary mismatches the germline segment, possibly from a read error. This specimen includes other DNA sequences encoding the same CDR3. The rearrangement links TRBV5-6 to TRBJ2-1; 7 nucleotides match TRBD2. Germline V gene sequence: CDR1 SGHDT, CDR2 YYEEEE. This CDR3 has 16 amino acids. CDR3 residues: CASSLATGGSYNEQFF. The CDR3 DNA follows: TGCGCCAGCAGCTTGGCAACGGGGGGCTCCTACAATGAGCAGTTCTTC.

In its sample, this clone was seen a few times. This chain joins TRBV5-5 and TRBJ2-6, with D uncertain. CDR3 length: 14 residues. Trimming stripped 4 bases from V and 0 bases from J, with 5 bases between. CDR1 is SGHKS and CDR2 is YYEKEE in the germline V gene (reference sequence). The CDR3: CASSPLSGANVLTF. DNA for the CDR3: TGTGCCAGCAGCCCCCTCTCTGGGGCCAACGTCCTGACTTTC.

The chain is built from TRBV25-1 and TRBJ1-1; D not certain. The ends were cut back, 3 bases at V and 4 bases at J, with 18 bases in the middle. Germline CDR1 and CDR2: MGHDK and SYGVNS. There are 16 residues in the CDR3. CDR3 sequence reads: CASSDSGRWVSTEAFF. DNA of the CDR3: TGTGCCAGCAGTGATAGCGGCCGTTGGGTTTCCACTGAAGCTTTCTTT.

The chain's CDR3 is CASSLVAGGRETQYF. CDR3 bases: TGTGCCAGCAGCTTGGTTGCGGGGGGGCGGGAGACCCAGTACTTC. The J gene is TRBJ2-5, the V gene TRBV5-4; 9 bases fit TRBD2. The CDR3 sequence is 15 residues long. Germline lookup yields CDR1 SGHNT and CDR2 YYREEE (reference sequence). V was clipped by 0 bases and J by 5 bases; unmatched bases: 5.

The V call is TRBV2, the J call TRBJ1-1; D perhaps matches TRBD1 (5 bases). From germline, CDR1 is SNHLY and CDR2 FYNNEI. The CDR3 is 12 residues long. The V end lost 8 bases, the J end lost 5 bases, and 12 bases lay between the germline ends. In nucleotides, the CDR3 is TGTGCCAGCCAGGGTTTGAGGACTGAAGCTTTCTTT. This sequence encodes CASQGLRTEAFF.

V gene TRBV4-1 combines with J gene TRBJ1-2; D is unclear. Germline-derived CDR1 and CDR2 are MGHRA and YSYEKL. CDR3 size: 15 residues. V shed 0 bases and J shed 1 base, with 9 bases lying between them. The CDR3 coding sequence is TGCGCCAGCAGCCAAGAGGTAGGAGTTAACTATGGCTACACCTTC. This encodes CASSQEVGVNYGYTF.

This rearrangement joins TRBV6-1 to TRBJ1-5, with a tentative D call TRBD1 (6 bases). Trimming took 4 bases from V and 6 from J, leaving 13 bases between them. The CDR3 has 14 residues. Germline CDR1 MNHNS, CDR2 SASEGT. The CDR3 DNA reads as TGTGCCAGCAGTGCCAAACAGGGACCTCAGCCCCAGCATTTT. This codes for CASSAKQGPQPQHF.

The chain uses TRBV11-2 and TRBJ2-7, with 10 bases lining up with TRBD1. The V gene's germline CDR1 is SGHAT and CDR2 FQNNGV. The CDR3 runs 16 residues. V was pared by 1 base and J by 3 bases, with 6 bases of the junction left unmatched. The CDR3 DNA follows: TGTGCCAGCAGCTTAGGCGACAGGGGGCCGATCTACGAGCAGTACGTC. Its translation: CASSLGDRGPIYEQYV.

V is TRBV5-4 and J is TRBJ2-7; the match to TRBD2 covers 8 bases. Unmatched junction bases numbered 8, after V lost 2 bases and J lost 4 bases. The CDR3 sequence is 15 residues long. Per germline, CDR1 SGHNT and CDR2 YYREEE (reference sequence). This CDR3 is CASSFPGTRFYEQYF. CDR3 sequence (DNA): TGTGCCAGCAGCTTTCCCGGGACTAGATTTTACGAGCAGTACTTC.

The gene calls are TRBV18 and TRBJ2-2, with 10 bases that match TRBD1. The length of the CDR3 is 16 residues. The germline CDR1 and CDR2 sequences are KGHSH and LQKENI. With V trimmed by 2 bases and J by 2 bases, 2 bases remained unmatched. The DNA of the CDR3 is TGTGCCAGCTCACCAGGGGACAGGGGTAACACCGGGGAGCTGTTTTTT. It is translated as CASSPGDRGNTGELFF.

This sequence joins TRBV6-5 and TRBJ2-7, with D perhaps TRBD2 (6 bases). Germline V gene sequence: CDR1 MNHEY, CDR2 SVGAGI. Trimming pared 0 bases from V and 6 bases from J, leaving 9 bases between. CDR3 length: 13 amino acids. The CDR3 reads CASSYSGRREQYV. The CDR3, as DNA: TGTGCCAGCAGTTACTCGGGGAGGCGCGAGCAGTACGTC.

This clone appeared a single time. The chain carries TRBV7-9 and TRBJ2-4, with D possibly matching TRBD2 (6 bases). CDR1 SEHNR and CDR2 FQNEAQ come from the germline V gene (reference sequence). The CDR3 loop spans 16 amino acids. The V end was cut by 1 base, the J end by 0 bases, with 10 bases between. In DNA form, the CDR3 reads TGTGCCAGCAGCTTAGTCCAGGGACTAGCCAAAAACATTCAGTACTTC. The encoded protein is CASSLVQGLAKNIQYF. The full variable domain, in which reference TRBV7-9 and TRBJ2-4 provide the parts outside the CDR3, is DTGVSQNPRHKITKRGQNVTFRCDPISEHNRLYWYRQTLGQGPEFLTYFQNEAQLEKSRLLSDRFSAERPKGSFSTLEIQRTEQGDSAMYLCASSLVQGLAKNIQYFGAGTRLSVL.

This clone was counted a few times. This chain connects TRBV6-5 to TRBJ1-4, with 8 bases aligning to TRBD1. Germline loops: CDR1 MNHEY, CDR2 SVGAGI. The trim removed 8 bases at V and 5 bases at J, leaving 7 bases unmatched. This CDR3 region has 14 residues. The CDR3: CASGLDRENEKLFF. CDR3 sequence (DNA): TGTGCCAGCGGTCTGGACAGGGAGAATGAAAAACTGTTTTTT.

The CDR3 DNA sequence: TGTGCCAGCAGCTCCGAGACACGCCGCTCTGGAAACACCATATATTTT. Protein: CASSSETRRSGNTIYF. The chain joins TRBV7-8 to TRBJ1-3, with D hard to call. V shed 4 bases and J shed 0 bases, with 13 bases lying between them. The CDR3 runs 16 residues. Germline CDR1 SGHVS, CDR2 FQNEAQ.

The chain recombines TRBV7-9 with TRBJ1-1; D not certain. Between the trimmed V and J ends, which lost 8 bases and 4 bases, there was a span of 11 bases. This CDR3 region has 12 residues. CDR1 and CDR2 (germline): SEHNR, FQNEAQ (reference sequence). DNA of the CDR3: TGTGCCAGCGAAGCTTATTCCACTGAAGCTTTCTTT. Translation gives CASEAYSTEAFF.